What follows are 9 T cell receptor beta chains derived from one specimen sequenced in a study of Graves' ophthalmopathy and Graves' hyperthyroidism. Amplifying from RNA transcripts, the study obtained TCR beta CDR3 regions. Scientists carried out first-round RT-PCR using HTBI primers and then a second-round multiplex PCR. TCRdb analysed the multiplex PCR reads with MiXCR anew, one entry per CDR3 protein. The sample includes roughly 600,000 distinct CDR3 sequences, 35% to 40% of them seen just once. The sequenced sample consisted of peripheral blood or thyroid tissue (not recorded which). These receptors were obtained from an adult man with Graves' hyperthyroidism.

This clonotype was detected many times. In DNA form, the CDR3 reads TGTGCCAGCAGTGAAATATTTCCACCTACCTCTGGAAACACCATATATTTT. This gives the protein CASSEIFPPTSGNTIYF. This chain connects TRBV2 to TRBJ1-3, with D unclear. The V and J ends lost 2 bases and 0 bases respectively, with 14 bases between them. Germline V gene data show CDR1 as SNHLY and CDR2 as FYNNEI. This CDR3 spans 17 amino acids. The whole variable domain, remainder taken from reference TRBV2 and TRBJ1-3, is EPEVTQTPSHQVTQMGQEVILRCVPISNHLYFYWYRQILGQKVEFLVSFYNNEISEKSEIFDDQFSVERPDGSNFTLKIRSTKLEDSAMYFCASSEIFPPTSGNTIYFGEGSWLTVV.

Points on this clonotype: A junction boundary mismatches the germline segment, possibly from a read error. The chain employs TRBV19 and TRBJ2-3; 10 bases are shared with TRBD1. The V gene's germline CDR1 is LNHDA and CDR2 SQIVND (reference sequence). The CDR3 contains 15 residues. Here the CDR3 reads CAGSTAGQGTDTQYF. The CDR3 nucleotides are TGTGCCGGTAGTACCGCGGGACAGGGGACAGATACGCAGTATTTT.

This clonotype was seen a handful of times. This rearrangement joins TRBV12-3 or TRBV12-4 to TRBJ2-3, with D possibly TRBD1 on 5 matching bases. With 7 bases removed from V and 0 bases from J, the gap between germline ends came to 20 bases. The CDR3 spans 17 residues. Here the CDR3 DNA reads TGTGCCAGCACCCCAATCAAGCTACAGGCTAGCACAGATACGCAGTATTTT. It encodes CASTPIKLQASTDTQYF.

The chain recombines TRBV29-1 with TRBJ2-7; tentative D call: TRBD1 (5 bases). The CDR3 totals 11 residues. Deletions cut 8 bases from V and 0 bases from J, with 8 bases between. Per germline, CDR1 SQVTM and CDR2 ANQGSEA. The CDR3 here is CSLTASYEQYF. DNA of the CDR3: TGCAGCTTGACAGCCTCCTACGAGCAGTACTTC.

Remarks on this clonotype: The CDR3 ends on some other residue instead of the conserved phenylalanine or tryptophan, so this is likely a read error. The DNA is left out, because the CDR3 cannot be placed on it with certainty; the CDR3 is given as TCRdb lists it. The gene calls are TRBV7-9 and TRBJ1-3. Germline V gives CDR1 SEHNR, CDR2 FQNEAQ (reference sequence). The CDR3 spans 13 amino acids, including both terminal residues. CDR3 loop: CASSFRTSGRGIA.

The J gene is TRBJ1-4, the V gene TRBV11-2; the D gene is possibly TRBD1 (6 bases). Germline assignment: CDR1 SGHAT and CDR2 FQNNGV. The ends were cut back, 3 bases at V and 8 bases at J, with 13 bases in the middle. This CDR3 comprises 14 residues. CDR3 DNA: TGTGCCAGCAGCTTGGGGGCAGGCTGGGAAAAACTGTTTTTT. This gives the protein CASSLGAGWEKLFF.

The rearrangement uses TRBV12-3 or TRBV12-4 and TRBJ2-7, with 11 bases fitting TRBD2. J gave up 2 bases and V 4 bases, and 4 bases lay outside the gene matches. CDR3 size: 15 residues. In DNA form, the CDR3 reads TGTGCCAGCAGTTCGGGACTAGCGGTTACCTACGAGCAGTACTTC. Translating gives CASSSGLAVTYEQYF.

The chain uses TRBV9 and TRBJ2-5, with D possibly matching TRBD2 (5 bases). Trimming took off 0 bases at V and 2 bases at J, with 8 bases between the two ends. This CDR3 is 14 amino acids long. Looked up from germline, CDR1 is SGDLS and CDR2 is YYNGEE. The CDR3 sequence: CASSVGAVQETQYF. The CDR3 nucleotides read TGTGCCAGCAGCGTAGGAGCGGTTCAAGAGACCCAGTACTTC.

In this sample, this clonotype turned up many times. The V call is TRBV29-1, the J call TRBJ2-7, with D maybe TRBD1 (6 bases). The CDR3 loop spans 12 amino acids. V dropped 7 bases and J dropped 2 bases, with 12 bases sitting between them. Germline-derived CDR1 and CDR2 are SQVTM and ANQGSEA. The CDR3 spells CSAGDTTYEQYF. In DNA, the CDR3 is TGCAGCGCAGGGGACACCACCTACGAGCAGTACTTC.